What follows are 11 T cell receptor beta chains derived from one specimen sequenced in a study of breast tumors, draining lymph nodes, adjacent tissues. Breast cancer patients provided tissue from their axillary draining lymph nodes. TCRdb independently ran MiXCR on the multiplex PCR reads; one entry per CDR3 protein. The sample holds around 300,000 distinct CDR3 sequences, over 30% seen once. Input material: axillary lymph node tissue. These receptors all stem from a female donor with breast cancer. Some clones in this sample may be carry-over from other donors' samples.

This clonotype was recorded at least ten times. CDR3 in amino acids: CASSHRDRPVPEQFF. CDR3 nucleotide sequence: TGTGCCAGCAGTCACCGGGACCGTCCAGTACCGGAGCAGTTCTTC. This rearrangement joins TRBV12-3 or TRBV12-4 to TRBJ2-1; D is perhaps TRBD1 or TRBD2 (5 bases each). Trimming removed 5 bases from V and 10 bases from J, with 21 bases in between. This CDR3 has 15 residues.

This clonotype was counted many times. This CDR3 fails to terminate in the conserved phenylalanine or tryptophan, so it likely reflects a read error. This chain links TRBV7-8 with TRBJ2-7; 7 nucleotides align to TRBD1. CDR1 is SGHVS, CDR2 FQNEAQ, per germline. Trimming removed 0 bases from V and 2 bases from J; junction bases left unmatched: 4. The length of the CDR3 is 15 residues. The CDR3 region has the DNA TGTGCCAGCAGCTTAGCTGGGACAGTTACCTACGAGCAGTACCTC. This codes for CASSLAGTVTYEQYL.

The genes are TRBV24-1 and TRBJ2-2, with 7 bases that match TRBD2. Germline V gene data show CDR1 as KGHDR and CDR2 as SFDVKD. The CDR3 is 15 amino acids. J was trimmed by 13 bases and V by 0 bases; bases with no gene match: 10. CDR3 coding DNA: TGTGCCACCAGTGATTTGAAGCGGGGCACCGGTGGGCTGTTTTTT. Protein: CATSDLKRGTGGLFF.

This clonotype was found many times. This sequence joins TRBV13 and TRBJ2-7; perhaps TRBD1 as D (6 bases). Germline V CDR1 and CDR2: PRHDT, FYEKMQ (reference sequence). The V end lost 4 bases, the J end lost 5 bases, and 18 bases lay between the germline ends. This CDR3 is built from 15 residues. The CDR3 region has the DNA TGTGCCAGCAGCTACTACCGGGACATTAGCCACGAGCAGTACTTC. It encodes CASSYYRDISHEQYF.

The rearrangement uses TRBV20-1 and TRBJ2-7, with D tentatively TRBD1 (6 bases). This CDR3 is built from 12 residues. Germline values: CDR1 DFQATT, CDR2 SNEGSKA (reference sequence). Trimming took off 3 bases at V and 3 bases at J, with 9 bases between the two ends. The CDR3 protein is CSASPQGYEQYF. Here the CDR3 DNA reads TGCAGTGCTAGCCCACAGGGCTACGAGCAGTACTTC.

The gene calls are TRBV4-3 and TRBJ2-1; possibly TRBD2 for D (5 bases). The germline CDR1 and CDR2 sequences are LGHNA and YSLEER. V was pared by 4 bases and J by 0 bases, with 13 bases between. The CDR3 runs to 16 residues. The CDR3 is CASSLSLGFSYNEQFF. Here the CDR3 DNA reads TGCGCCAGCAGCCTGTCACTAGGCTTCTCCTACAATGAGCAGTTCTTC.

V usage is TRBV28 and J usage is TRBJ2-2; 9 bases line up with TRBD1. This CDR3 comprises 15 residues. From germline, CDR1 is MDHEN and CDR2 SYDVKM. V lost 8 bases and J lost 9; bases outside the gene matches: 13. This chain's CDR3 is CASQGSTGGWRELFF. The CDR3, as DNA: TGTGCCAGCCAAGGTTCTACAGGGGGCTGGCGGGAGCTGTTTTTT.

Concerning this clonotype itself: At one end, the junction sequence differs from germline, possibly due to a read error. CDR3 region: CASSATGRYNEQFF. For the CDR3, the DNA is TGTGCTAGCAGTGCTACGGGCAGGTACAATGAGCAGTTCTTC. The chain links TRBV25-1 to TRBJ2-1; D is unresolved. The CDR3 has 14 residues. CDR1 and CDR2 from the germline V gene are MGHDK and SYGVNS. The variable domain in full, completed from reference TRBV25-1 and TRBJ2-1, reads EADIYQTPRYLVIGTGKKITLECSQTMGHDKMYWYQQDPGMELHLIHYSYGVNSTEKGDLSSESTVSRIRTEHFPLTLESARPSHTSQYLCASSATGRYNEQFFGPGTRLTVL.

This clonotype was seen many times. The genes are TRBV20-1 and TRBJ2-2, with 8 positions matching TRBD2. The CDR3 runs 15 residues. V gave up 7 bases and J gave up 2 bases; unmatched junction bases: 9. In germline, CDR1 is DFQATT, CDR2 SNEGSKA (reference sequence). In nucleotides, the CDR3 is TGCAGTGTTATACCGGGACTAGATAACACCGGGGAGCTGTTTTTT. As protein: CSVIPGLDNTGELFF.

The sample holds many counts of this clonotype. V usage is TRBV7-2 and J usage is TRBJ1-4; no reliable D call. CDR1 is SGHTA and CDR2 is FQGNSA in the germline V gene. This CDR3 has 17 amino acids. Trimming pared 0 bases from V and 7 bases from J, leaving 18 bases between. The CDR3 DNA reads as TGTGCCAGCAGCTTAGCCTTCGACGAGGTTTTGAGTGAAAAACTGTTTTTT. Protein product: CASSLAFDEVLSEKLFF.

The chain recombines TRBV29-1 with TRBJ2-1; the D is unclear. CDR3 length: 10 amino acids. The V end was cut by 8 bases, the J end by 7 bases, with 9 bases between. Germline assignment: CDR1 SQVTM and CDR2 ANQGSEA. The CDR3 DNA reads TGCAGCTTAGGGTTAAATGAGCAGTTCTTC. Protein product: CSLGLNEQFF.